These 17 T cell receptor beta chains were sequenced from one sample in a study of regulatory T cells in long-lasting Graves disease. Construction of the TCR beta libraries employed iRepertoire HTBI primers in conjunction with Arm-PCR of CDR3 regions. Each CDR3 protein gets one entry after TCRdb re-called the multiplex PCR reads with MiXCR. In the table there are about 350,000 distinct CDR3 sequences, roughly 17% of which are singletons. Time point of the sample: newly diagnosed GD, antithyroid drugs for less than 3 months. The TCR library was made from RNA that had been extracted from PBMCs in TRIzol. Separately, the same data were catalogued under a study of T cells in Graves' hyperthyroidism and ophthalmopathy.

The input for sequencing was peripheral blood mononuclear cells (PBMCs), taken at new diagnosis, from a patient treated with antithyroid drugs. Receptors were obtained from a woman under 30 with Graves disease.

J is TRBJ1-5 and V is TRBV10-3; the match to TRBD1 covers 12 bases. CDR3 length: 15 residues. CDR1 ENHRY and CDR2 SYGVKD come from the germline V gene. V shed 4 bases, J shed 6 bases, and the junction held 4 bases outside the gene matches. The CDR3 protein is CAISGGQGAVQPQHF. The CDR3, as DNA: TGTGCCATCAGTGGGGGACAGGGGGCGGTTCAGCCCCAGCATTTT.

In its sample, this clonotype was seen many times. The J gene is TRBJ1-4, the V gene TRBV7-9, with 9 bases lining up with TRBD1. CDR3 length equals 15 residues. Germline loops: CDR1 SEHNR, CDR2 FQNEAQ (reference sequence). Unmatched junction bases numbered 8, after V lost 5 bases and J lost 7 bases. The DNA for the CDR3 is TGTGCCAGCAGCCGCGACAGGGGGGCGGGTGAAAAACTGTTTTTT. It encodes CASSRDRGAGEKLFF. The full variable domain, its missing parts supplied by reference TRBV7-9 and TRBJ1-4, is DTGVSQNPRHKITKRGQNVTFRCDPISEHNRLYWYRQTLGQGPEFLTYFQNEAQLEKSRLLSDRFSAERPKGSFSTLEIQRTEQGDSAMYLCASSRDRGAGEKLFFGSGTQLSVL.

There are many counts of this clonotype. CDR3 loop: CASSEWDSGSTDTQYF. The CDR3 nucleotides read TGTGCCAGCAGTGAATGGGATAGCGGGAGCACAGATACGCAGTATTTT. The rearrangement uses TRBV2 and TRBJ2-3; 7 bases match TRBD2. The V gene's germline CDR1 is SNHLY and CDR2 FYNNEI. The length of the CDR3 is 16 residues. The junction had 5 bases not matched to a gene; V was cut back by 2 bases and J by 0 bases.

This clonotype appeared many times. The chain links TRBV27 to TRBJ2-7, with TRBD1 matching over 9 bases. The CDR3 runs to 13 residues. Germline assignment: CDR1 MNHEY and CDR2 SMNVEV (reference sequence). The J segment lost 3 bases and the V segment lost 6 bases, leaving 3 bases of the junction unmatched. DNA of the CDR3: TGTGCCAGCAGGGACAGGGGCCACTACGAGCAGTACTTC. As protein: CASRDRGHYEQYF.

This clonotype was found many times. In DNA form, the CDR3 reads TGTGCCAGCAGCCAAGTACAGAACACCGGGGAGCTGTTTTTT. This sequence encodes CASSQVQNTGELFF. The chain has TRBV3-1 and TRBJ2-2; no definite D call. The V gene's germline CDR1 is LGHDT and CDR2 YNNKEL (reference sequence). Between the trimmed V and J ends, which lost 1 base and 1 base, there was a span of 4 bases. The CDR3 totals 14 residues.

Concerning this clonotype itself: A much more abundant neighbour one base away suggests this may be a read error. The genes are TRBV27 and TRBJ2-1; no clear D gene. The CDR3 extends over 13 amino acids. CDR1 and CDR2 (germline): MNHEY, SMNVEV (reference sequence). CDR3 bases: TGTGCCAGCAGCCTTGGGCAAGTCAATGAGCAGTCCTTC. Protein: CASSLGQVNEQSF.

This clonotype turned up a few times. One end of the junction varies from germline; a read error may be responsible. This chain uses TRBV7-7 with TRBJ2-2; a weak D match, TRBD1 (5 bases). The CDR3 has 16 residues. Germline CDR1 is SSHAT and CDR2 is FNYEAQ (reference sequence). Here the CDR3 reads CASSPLDSAYTGELFF. CDR3 bases: TGTGCTAGCAGCCCACTTGACAGCGCTTACACCGGGGAGCTGTTTTTT.

This clonotype was observed at least ten times. V gene TRBV27 combines with J gene TRBJ2-3; the D gene is possibly TRBD2 (5 bases). Germline CDR1 reads MNHEY; CDR2 reads SMNVEV (reference sequence). V gave up 0 bases and J gave up 1 base, with 17 bases separating them. There are 18 residues in the CDR3. CDR3 amino acids: CASSLSIVGVGGTDTQYF. The CDR3 DNA sequence: TGTGCCAGCAGTTTATCGATAGTGGGAGTTGGTGGCACAGATACGCAGTATTTT.

The chain links TRBV27 to TRBJ2-4; tentative D call: TRBD2 (5 bases). Germline CDR1 is MNHEY and CDR2 is SMNVEV (reference sequence). The V end was cut by 8 bases, the J end by 0 bases, with 11 bases between. CDR3 length: 14 amino acids. This chain's CDR3 is CASRLGRAKNIQYF. CDR3 in DNA: TGTGCCAGCCGTCTAGGGAGAGCCAAAAACATTCAGTACTTC.

This clonotype was seen repeatedly, ten times or more. V and J are TRBV2 and TRBJ2-3; the match to TRBD2 covers 13 bases. V dropped 4 bases and J dropped 1; count of bases not matched to a gene: 8. CDR3 size: 18 residues. The germline CDR1 and CDR2 sequences are SNHLY and FYNNEI. The chain's CDR3 is CASSGPTSGRGGTDTQYF. The CDR3 nucleotides are TGTGCCAGCAGTGGGCCCACTAGCGGGAGGGGGGGCACAGATACGCAGTATTTT.

This clonotype has just a few counts. A much larger clonotype is one base distant, so this may be a read error. This CDR3 is CASSFQSYEQYF. CDR3 nucleotide sequence: TGTGCCAGCAGTTTCCAGTCCTACGAGCAGTACTTC. The V gene is TRBV6-5, the J gene TRBJ2-7; no clear D gene. The V end was cut by 4 bases, the J end by 1 base, with 5 bases between. This CDR3 is 12 amino acids long. Per germline, CDR1 MNHEY and CDR2 SVGAGI.

This clonotype has at least ten counts. In nucleotides, the CDR3 is TGCAGCGCCGACACCTACACTGAAGCTTTCTTT. Translating it yields CSADTYTEAFF. The chain links TRBV29-1 to TRBJ1-1, with unresolved D. CDR3 length equals 11 residues. Between the trimmed V and J ends, which lost 7 bases and 3 bases, there was a span of 9 bases. Germline CDR1 reads SQVTM; CDR2 reads ANQGSEA.

This clonotype has at least ten counts. This chain joins TRBV6-4 and TRBJ2-2; possibly TRBD1 for D (5 bases). V was cut by 0 bases and J by 2 bases, with 10 bases left in between. The CDR3 covers 16 residues. Germline V gene lookup returns CDR1 MRHNA and CDR2 SNTAGT. The CDR3 is CASSDSTDRNTGELFF. The DNA of the CDR3 is TGTGCCAGCAGTGACTCGACCGACAGAAACACCGGGGAGCTGTTTTTT.

This clonotype has ten or more counts. One junction end does not reproduce the germline sequence, and a read error may be involved. This chain joins TRBV11-2 and TRBJ1-1; the match to TRBD1 covers 10 bases. The germline V gene has CDR1 SGHAT and CDR2 FQNNGV. The CDR3 is made up of 18 amino acids. CDR3 protein: CASSLRGLGTGANAEAFF. CDR3 coding DNA: TGTGCCAGCAGCTTAAGGGGCCTCGGGACAGGGGCGAACGCTGAAGCTTTCTTT.

This clonotype was counted at least ten times. The chain combines TRBV11-2 with TRBJ2-1; 16 bases align to TRBD2. This CDR3 is built from 18 residues. Trimming at V came to 1 base and at J to 6 bases, leaving 6 bases not matched to a gene. Germline CDR1 SGHAT, CDR2 FQNNGV. CDR3 in DNA: TGTGCCAGCAGCTTAGTGGGACTAGCGGGAGGGCCGGGCAATGAGCAGTTCTTC. It codes for CASSLVGLAGGPGNEQFF.

This clonotype was seen repeatedly, ten times or more. V is TRBV11-2 and J is TRBJ2-7; D is undetermined. The CDR3 consists of 13 residues. V was trimmed by 5 bases and J by 3 bases, leaving 11 bases between them. CDR1 is SGHAT and CDR2 is FQNNGV in the germline V gene. CDR3 loop: CASSPGVDYEQYF. The CDR3 bases are TGTGCCAGCAGCCCCGGAGTGGACTACGAGCAGTACTTC.

This clonotype was picked up many times. This sequence joins TRBV12-3 or TRBV12-4 and TRBJ2-1, with 9 nucleotides matching TRBD2. The CDR3 is 15 residues long. Trimming cost V 6 bases and J 7 bases; bases outside gene matches: 10. The CDR3, as DNA: TGTGCCAGCAGACCGGGACTAGCAGGAGGAAATGAGCAGTTCTTC. It specifies CASRPGLAGGNEQFF.